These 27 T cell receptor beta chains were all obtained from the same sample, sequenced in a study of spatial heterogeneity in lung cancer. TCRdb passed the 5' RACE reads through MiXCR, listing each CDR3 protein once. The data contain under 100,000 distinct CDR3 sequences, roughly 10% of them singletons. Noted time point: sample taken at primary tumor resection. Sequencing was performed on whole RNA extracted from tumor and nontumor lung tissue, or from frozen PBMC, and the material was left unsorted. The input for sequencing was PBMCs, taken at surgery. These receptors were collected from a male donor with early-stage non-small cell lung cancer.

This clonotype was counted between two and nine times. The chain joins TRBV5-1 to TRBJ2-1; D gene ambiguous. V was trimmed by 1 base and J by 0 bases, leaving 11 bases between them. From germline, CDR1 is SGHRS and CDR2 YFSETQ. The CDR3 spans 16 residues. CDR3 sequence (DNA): TGCGCCAGCAGCTTGTCTGCTTGGAGCTCCTACAATGAGCAGTTCTTC. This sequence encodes CASSLSAWSSYNEQFF.

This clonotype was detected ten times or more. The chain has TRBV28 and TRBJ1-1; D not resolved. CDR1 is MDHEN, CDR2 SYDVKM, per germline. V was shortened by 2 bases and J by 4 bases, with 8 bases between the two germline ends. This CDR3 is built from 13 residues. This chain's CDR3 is CASSLRVGTEAFF. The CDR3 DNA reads TGTGCCAGCAGTTTAAGGGTAGGCACTGAAGCTTTCTTT.

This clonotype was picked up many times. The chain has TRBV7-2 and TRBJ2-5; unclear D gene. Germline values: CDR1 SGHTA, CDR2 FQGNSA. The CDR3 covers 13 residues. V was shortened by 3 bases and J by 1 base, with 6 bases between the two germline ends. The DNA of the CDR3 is TGTGCCAGCAGCTTGGCACTCCAAGAGACCCAGTACTTC. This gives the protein CASSLALQETQYF.

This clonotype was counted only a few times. In DNA form, the CDR3 reads TGTGCCAGCAGGGTAGGGGGGAGCCTGGCAGATACGCAGTATTTT. Residues: CASRVGGSLADTQYF. The chain couples TRBV2 to TRBJ2-3; D is tentatively TRBD1 or TRBD2 (6 bases each). Per the germline V gene, CDR1 is SNHLY and CDR2 is FYNNEI. The CDR3 is 15 amino acids. V was trimmed by 6 bases and J by 4 bases, leaving 17 bases between them. The full variable domain, completed using reference TRBV2 and TRBJ2-3, is EPEVTQTPSHQVTQMGQEVILRCVPISNHLYFYWYRQILGQKVEFLVSFYNNEISEKSEIFDDQFSVERPDGSNFTLKIRSTKLEDSAMYFCASRVGGSLADTQYFGPGTRLTVL.

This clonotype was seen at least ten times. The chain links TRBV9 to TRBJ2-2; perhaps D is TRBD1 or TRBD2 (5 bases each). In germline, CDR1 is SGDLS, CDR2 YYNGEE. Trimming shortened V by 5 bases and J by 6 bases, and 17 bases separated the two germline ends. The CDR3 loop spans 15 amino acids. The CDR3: CASRYSTDGAGELFF. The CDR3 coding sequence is TGTGCCAGCAGGTATTCGACAGACGGGGCCGGGGAGCTGTTTTTT. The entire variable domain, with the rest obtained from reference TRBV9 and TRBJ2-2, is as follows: DSGVTQTPKHLITATGQRVTLRCSPRSGDLSVYWYQQSLDQGLQFLIQYYNGEERAKGNILERFSAQQFPDLHSELNLSSLELGDSALYFCASRYSTDGAGELFFGEGSRLTVL.

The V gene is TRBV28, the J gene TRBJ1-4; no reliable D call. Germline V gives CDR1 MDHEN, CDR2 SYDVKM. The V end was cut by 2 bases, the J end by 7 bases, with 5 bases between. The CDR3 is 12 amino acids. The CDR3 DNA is TGTGCCAGCAGTTTAGGGGTTGAAAAACTGTTTTTT. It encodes CASSLGVEKLFF.

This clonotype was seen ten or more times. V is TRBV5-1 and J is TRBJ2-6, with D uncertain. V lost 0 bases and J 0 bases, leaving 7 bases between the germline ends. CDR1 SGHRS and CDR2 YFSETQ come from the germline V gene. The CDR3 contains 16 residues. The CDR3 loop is CASSLAPGSGANVLTF. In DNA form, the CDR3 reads TGCGCCAGCAGCTTGGCCCCAGGCTCTGGGGCCAACGTCCTGACTTTC.

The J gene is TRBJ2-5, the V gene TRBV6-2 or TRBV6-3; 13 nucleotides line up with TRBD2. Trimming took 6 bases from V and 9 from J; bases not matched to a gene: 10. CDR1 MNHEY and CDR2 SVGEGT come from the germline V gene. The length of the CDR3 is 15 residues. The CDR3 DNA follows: TGTGCCAGCAGAGCGGGACTAGCGGGAATCAAGGCCCAGTACTTC. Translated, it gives CASRAGLAGIKAQYF.

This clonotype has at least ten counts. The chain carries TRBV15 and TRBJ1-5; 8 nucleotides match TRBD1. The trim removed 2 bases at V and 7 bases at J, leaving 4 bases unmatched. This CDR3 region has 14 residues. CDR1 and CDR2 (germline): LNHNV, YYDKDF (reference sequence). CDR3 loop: CATSRRTGIQPQHF. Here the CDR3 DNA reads TGTGCCACCAGCAGAAGGACAGGGATACAGCCCCAGCATTTT. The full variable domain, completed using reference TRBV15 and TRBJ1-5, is DAMVIQNPRYQVTQFGKPVTLSCSQTLNHNVMYWYQQKSSQAPKLLFHYYDKDFNNEADTPDNFQSRRPNTSFCFLDIRSPGLGDTAMYLCATSRRTGIQPQHFGDGTRLSIL.

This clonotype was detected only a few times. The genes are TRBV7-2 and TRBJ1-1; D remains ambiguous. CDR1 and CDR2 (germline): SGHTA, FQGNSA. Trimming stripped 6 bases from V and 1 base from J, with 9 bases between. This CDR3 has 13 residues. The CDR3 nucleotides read TGTGCCAGCAGTCGAGACTGGAACACTGAAGCTTTCTTT. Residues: CASSRDWNTEAFF.

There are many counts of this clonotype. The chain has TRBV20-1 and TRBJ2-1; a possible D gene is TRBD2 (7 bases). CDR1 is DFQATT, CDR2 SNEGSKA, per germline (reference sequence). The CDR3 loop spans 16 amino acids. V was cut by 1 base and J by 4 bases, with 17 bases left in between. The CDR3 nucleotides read TGCAGTGCTAGAGTGTGGGGGGGCCCAGGTTACAATGAGCAGTTCTTC. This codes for CSARVWGGPGYNEQFF.

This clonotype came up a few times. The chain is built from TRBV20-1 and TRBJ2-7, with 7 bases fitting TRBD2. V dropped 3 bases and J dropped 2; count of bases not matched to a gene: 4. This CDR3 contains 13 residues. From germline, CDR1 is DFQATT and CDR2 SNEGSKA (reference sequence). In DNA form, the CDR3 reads TGCAGTGCTAGCTACGCGGGGGCCTACGAGCAGTACTTC. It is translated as CSASYAGAYEQYF.

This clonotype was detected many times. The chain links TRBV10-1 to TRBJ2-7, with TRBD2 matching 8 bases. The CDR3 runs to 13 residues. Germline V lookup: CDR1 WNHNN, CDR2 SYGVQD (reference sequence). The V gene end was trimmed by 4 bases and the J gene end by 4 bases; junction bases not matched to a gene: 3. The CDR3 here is CASSASGSYEQYF. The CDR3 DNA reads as TGCGCCAGCAGTGCTAGCGGGTCATACGAGCAGTACTTC.

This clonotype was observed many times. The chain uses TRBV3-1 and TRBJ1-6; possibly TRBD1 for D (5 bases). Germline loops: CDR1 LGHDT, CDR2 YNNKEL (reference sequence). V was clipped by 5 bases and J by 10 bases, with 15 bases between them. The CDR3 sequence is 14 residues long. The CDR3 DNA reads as TGTGCCAGCAGCACCCGCGTAGGGGAATCACCCCTCCACTTT. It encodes CASSTRVGESPLHF. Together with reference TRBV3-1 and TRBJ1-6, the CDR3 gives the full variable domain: DTAVSQTPKYLVTQMGNDKSIKCEQNLGHDTMYWYKQDSKKFLKIMFSYNNKELIINETVPNRFSPKSPDKAHLNLHINSLELGDSAVYFCASSTRVGESPLHFGNGTRLTVT.

This chain's CDR3 is CASSSPGLGVKNEQFF. The CDR3 DNA sequence: TGTGCCAGCAGTTCCCCGGGGTTGGGGGTAAAAAATGAGCAGTTCTTC. The chain employs TRBV27 and TRBJ2-1; possibly TRBD1 or TRBD2 for D (5 bases each). Per the germline V gene, CDR1 is MNHEY and CDR2 is SMNVEV (reference sequence). This CDR3 is built from 16 residues. With 4 bases removed from V and 7 bases from J, the gap between germline ends came to 20 bases.

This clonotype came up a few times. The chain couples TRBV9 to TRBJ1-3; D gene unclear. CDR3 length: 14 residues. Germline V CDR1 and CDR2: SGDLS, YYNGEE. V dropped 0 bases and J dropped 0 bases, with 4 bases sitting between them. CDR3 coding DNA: TGTGCCAGCAGCGTAGAGGACTCTGGAAACACCATATATTTT. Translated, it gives CASSVEDSGNTIYF.

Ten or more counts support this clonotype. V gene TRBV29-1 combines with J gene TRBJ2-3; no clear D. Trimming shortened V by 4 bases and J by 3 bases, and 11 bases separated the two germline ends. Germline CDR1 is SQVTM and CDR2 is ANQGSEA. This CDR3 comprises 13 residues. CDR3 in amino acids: CSVGIVETDTQYF. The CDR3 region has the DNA TGCAGCGTTGGGATAGTAGAGACAGATACGCAGTATTTT.

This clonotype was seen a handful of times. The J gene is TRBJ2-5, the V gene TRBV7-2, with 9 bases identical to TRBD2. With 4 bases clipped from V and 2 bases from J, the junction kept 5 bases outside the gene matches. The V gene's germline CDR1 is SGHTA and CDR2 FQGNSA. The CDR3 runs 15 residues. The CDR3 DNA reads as TGTGCCAGCAGCTCCGGGACTAGCCGACAAGAGACCCAGTACTTC. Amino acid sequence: CASSSGTSRQETQYF.

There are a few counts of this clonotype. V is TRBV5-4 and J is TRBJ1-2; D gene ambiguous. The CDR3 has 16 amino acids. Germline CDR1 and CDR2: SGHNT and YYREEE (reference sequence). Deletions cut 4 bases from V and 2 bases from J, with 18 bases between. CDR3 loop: CASSPPARMSNYGYTF. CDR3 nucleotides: TGTGCCAGCAGCCCTCCTGCACGGATGTCGAACTATGGCTACACCTTC.

CDR3 sequence (DNA): TGTGCCAGTAGTAGGGCTCCGGGACAGAGCTCCTATAATTCACCCCTCCACTTT. Encoded protein: CASSRAPGQSSYNSPLHF. The rearrangement links TRBV19 to TRBJ1-6, with 7 bases matching TRBD1. This CDR3 is 18 amino acids long. V gave up 4 bases and J gave up 0 bases; unmatched junction bases: 9. Germline lookup yields CDR1 LNHDA and CDR2 SQIVND (reference sequence).

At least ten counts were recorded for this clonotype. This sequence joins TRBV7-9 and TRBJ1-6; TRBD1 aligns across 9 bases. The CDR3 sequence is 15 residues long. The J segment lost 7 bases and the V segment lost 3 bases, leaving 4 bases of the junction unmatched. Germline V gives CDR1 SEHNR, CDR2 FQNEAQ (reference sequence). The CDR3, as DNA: TGTGCCAGCAGCTTGCGACAGGGGGAGAATTCACCCCTCCACTTT. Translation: CASSLRQGENSPLHF. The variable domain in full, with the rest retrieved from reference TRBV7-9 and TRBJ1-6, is DTGVSQNPRHKITKRGQNVTFRCDPISEHNRLYWYRQTLGQGPEFLTYFQNEAQLEKSRLLSDRFSAERPKGSFSTLEIQRTEQGDSAMYLCASSLRQGENSPLHFGNGTRLTVT.

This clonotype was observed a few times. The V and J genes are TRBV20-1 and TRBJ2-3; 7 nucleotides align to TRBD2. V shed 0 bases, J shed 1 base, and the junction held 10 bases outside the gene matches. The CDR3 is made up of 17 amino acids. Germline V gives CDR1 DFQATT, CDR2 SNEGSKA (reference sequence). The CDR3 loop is CSARDGVGLAGTDTQYF. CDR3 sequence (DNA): TGCAGTGCTAGAGATGGGGTAGGGCTAGCGGGCACAGATACGCAGTATTTT.

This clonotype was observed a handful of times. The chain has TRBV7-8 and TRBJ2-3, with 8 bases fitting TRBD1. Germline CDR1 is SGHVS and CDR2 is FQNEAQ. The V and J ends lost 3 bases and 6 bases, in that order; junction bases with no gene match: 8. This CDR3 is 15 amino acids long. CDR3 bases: TGTGCCAGCAGCTTGGGACAGGAGTTCTCCGATACGCAGTATTTT. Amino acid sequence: CASSLGQEFSDTQYF.

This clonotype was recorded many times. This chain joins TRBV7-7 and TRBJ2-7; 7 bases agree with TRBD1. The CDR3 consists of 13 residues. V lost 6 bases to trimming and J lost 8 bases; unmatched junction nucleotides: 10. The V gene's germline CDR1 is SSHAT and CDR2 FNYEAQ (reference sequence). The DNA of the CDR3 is TGTGCCAGCAGTCCAGACAGGGCTGGGCAGCAGTACTTC. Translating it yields CASSPDRAGQQYF.

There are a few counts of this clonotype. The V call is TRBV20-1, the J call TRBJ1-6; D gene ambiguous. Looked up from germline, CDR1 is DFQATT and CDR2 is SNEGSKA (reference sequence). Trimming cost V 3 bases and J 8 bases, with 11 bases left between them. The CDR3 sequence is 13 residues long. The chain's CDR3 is CSASGGRDSPLHF. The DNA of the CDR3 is TGCAGTGCTAGCGGTGGGAGGGATTCACCCCTCCACTTT.

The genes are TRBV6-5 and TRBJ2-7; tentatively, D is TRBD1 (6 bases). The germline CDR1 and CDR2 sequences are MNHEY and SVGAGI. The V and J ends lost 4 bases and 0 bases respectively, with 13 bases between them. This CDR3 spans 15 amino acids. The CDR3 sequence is CASSSRTAYSYEQYF. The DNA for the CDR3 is TGTGCCAGCAGTTCACGGACAGCGTACTCCTACGAGCAGTACTTC.

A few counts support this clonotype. For the CDR3, the DNA is TGCGCCAGCAGCAGTACAGGGTGGACTGAAGCTTTCTTT. Its protein is CASSSTGWTEAFF. The chain has TRBV5-1 and TRBJ1-1, with D perhaps TRBD1 (6 bases). Trimming cost V 4 bases and J 5 bases, with 12 bases left between them. Germline CDR1 SGHRS, CDR2 YFSETQ. This CDR3 has 13 residues. Based on the CDR3 plus reference TRBV5-1 and TRBJ1-1, the full variable domain is KAGVTQTPRYLIKTRGQQVTLSCSPISGHRSVSWYQQTPGQGLQFLFEYFSETQRNKGNFPGRFSGRQFSNSRSEMNVSTLELGDSALYLCASSSTGWTEAFFGQGTRLTVV.